The 19 T cell receptor beta chains listed next were all sequenced from one sample in a study of CD8 T cells in ankylosing spondylitis (TCRdb year 2017). Libraries were built with 5' RACE. Reads for this sample came from an Illumina HiSeq 2500. The public reads were run again by TCRdb, first through fastp at Q25 and then through MiXCR, and only productive beta chains were kept. Every distinct CDR3 protein forms one entry, paired with its most common genes and DNA. The sample table contains about 800,000 distinct CDR3 sequences; only one count was recorded for approximately 10% of them. Approximately 0.51% of the sample lies in the top ten. Their antigen targets remain unknown. The study at large found these results: A TCR beta motif made up of several highly homologous amino acid variants appeared to be characteristic of blood from ankylosing spondylitis patients.

The sample was blood, either unsorted or a sorted T cell fraction (not recorded which). The source of these receptors is a male donor with ankylosing spondylitis.

This clonotype was counted many times. The rearrangement joins TRBV29-1 to TRBJ2-1, with D possibly called TRBD1 or TRBD2 (6 bases each). V lost 7 bases, J lost 4 bases, and 20 bases lay in between. The CDR3 loop spans 15 amino acids. CDR1 is SQVTM and CDR2 is ANQGSEA in the germline V gene. CDR3 bases: TGCAGCGCCTGGGGGGCAGGTCAATCTTACAATGAGCAGTTCTTC. Its protein is CSAWGAGQSYNEQFF.

Many counts were recorded for this clonotype. The J gene is TRBJ2-3, the V gene TRBV20-1, with 10 bases that match TRBD2. CDR3 length: 16 amino acids. The V gene end was trimmed by 0 bases and the J gene end by 1 base; junction bases not matched to a gene: 4. Looked up from germline, CDR1 is DFQATT and CDR2 is SNEGSKA (reference sequence). The CDR3 DNA follows: TGCAGTGCTAGAGAGGCTAGCGGGAGCGGCACAGATACGCAGTATTTT. Translated, it gives CSAREASGSGTDTQYF.

This clonotype was recorded at least ten times. CDR3 nucleotide sequence: TGCAGTCTAGCCACGGATACCTACAATGAGCAGTTCTTC. It is translated as CSLATDTYNEQFF. The chain recombines TRBV29-1 with TRBJ2-1; D is possibly TRBD2 (5 bases). From germline, CDR1 is SQVTM and CDR2 ANQGSEA. This CDR3 contains 13 residues.

The chain combines TRBV4-3 with TRBJ2-3; D is undetermined. The CDR3 loop spans 15 amino acids. The ends were cut back, 7 bases at V and 0 bases at J, with 14 bases in the middle. Germline values: CDR1 LGHNA, CDR2 YSLEER. In DNA, the CDR3 is TGCGCCAGCACCCACACTTATCCTAGCACAGATACGCAGTATTTT. As protein: CASTHTYPSTDTQYF.

The V gene is TRBV20-1, the J gene TRBJ2-1; D is undetermined. CDR1 DFQATT and CDR2 SNEGSKA come from the germline V gene (reference sequence). The V end lost 6 bases, the J end lost 4 bases, and 7 bases lay between the germline ends. The CDR3 runs 11 residues. CDR3: CSAWGYNEQFF. In DNA, the CDR3 is TGCAGTGCCTGGGGATACAATGAGCAGTTCTTC.

This clonotype has more than one count but fewer than ten. The chain employs TRBV29-1 and TRBJ2-7; D is unresolved. The CDR3 is 13 amino acids. Germline V gene lookup returns CDR1 SQVTM and CDR2 ANQGSEA. Trimming left V 2 bases short and J 6 bases short, with 14 bases between. CDR3 sequence (DNA): TGCAGCGTTGAAATGTTTGGGAAAGGCGAGCAGTACTTC. Its protein product is CSVEMFGKGEQYF.

This clonotype was recorded a few times. The chain recombines TRBV29-1 with TRBJ1-4; D may be TRBD1 (5 bases). The V gene's germline CDR1 is SQVTM and CDR2 ANQGSEA. V was cut by 4 bases and J by 7 bases, with 13 bases left in between. This CDR3 contains 13 residues. The chain's CDR3 is CSVGFRDAEKLFF. As DNA, the CDR3 is TGCAGCGTTGGCTTCCGGGACGCTGAAAAACTGTTTTTT.

This clonotype occurred a few times. J is TRBJ2-7 and V is TRBV6-2 or TRBV6-3, with 9 bases identical to TRBD1. V was pared by 5 bases and J by 3 bases, with 5 bases of the junction left unmatched. This CDR3 has 14 residues. Germline V gives CDR1 MNHEY, CDR2 SVGEGT. The CDR3 protein is CASSGPGQGYEQYF. CDR3 nucleotide sequence: TGTGCCAGCAGTGGCCCGGGACAGGGCTACGAGCAGTACTTC.

This sequence joins TRBV5-1 and TRBJ2-7; 8 bases match TRBD2. V lost 0 bases to trimming and J lost 3 bases; unmatched junction nucleotides: 8. CDR3 length: 16 amino acids. Germline V gene sequence: CDR1 SGHRS, CDR2 YFSETQ. The CDR3 DNA is TGCGCCAGCAGCTTGGGCCCCGGGGGGGGCGGCTACGAGCAGTACTTC. It encodes CASSLGPGGGGYEQYF. Supplemented by reference TRBV5-1 and TRBJ2-7, the full variable domain reads KAGVTQTPRYLIKTRGQQVTLSCSPISGHRSVSWYQQTPGQGLQFLFEYFSETQRNKGNFPGRFSGRQFSNSRSEMNVSTLELGDSALYLCASSLGPGGGGYEQYFGPGTRLTVT.

This clonotype showed up just a few times. The chain uses TRBV20-1 and TRBJ1-2, with TRBD1 identical over 8 bases. Losses at the gene ends were 0 bases for V and 3 bases for J; bases not matched to a gene: 6. The CDR3 runs to 15 residues. The germline V gene has CDR1 DFQATT and CDR2 SNEGSKA (reference sequence). The CDR3 protein is CSARDRGQDHYGYTF. CDR3 bases: TGCAGTGCTAGAGATCGGGGACAGGACCACTATGGCTACACCTTC.

The chain employs TRBV10-3 and TRBJ1-3; D unresolved. This CDR3 has 14 amino acids. The V gene's germline CDR1 is ENHRY and CDR2 SYGVKD. CDR3 sequence: CATRAGSSGNTIYF. The CDR3 DNA reads as TGTGCTACCCGGGCTGGGTCCTCTGGAAACACCATATATTTT.

This clonotype was recorded a few times. This chain links TRBV7-9 with TRBJ2-6, with TRBD1 as a possible D gene (6 bases). CDR1 is SEHNR and CDR2 is FQNEAQ in the germline V gene (reference sequence). The CDR3 consists of 16 residues. Between the trimmed V and J ends, which lost 4 bases and 4 bases, there was a span of 14 bases. This CDR3 reads CASSYETGQGANVLTF. CDR3 bases: TGTGCCAGCAGCTATGAGACAGGACAAGGGGCCAACGTCCTGACTTTC.

This clonotype appeared many times. The rearrangement links TRBV20-1 to TRBJ2-7; TRBD2 might be the D (7 bases). The CDR3 runs 12 residues. Trimming took off 7 bases at V and 3 bases at J, with 13 bases between the two ends. Looked up from germline, CDR1 is DFQATT and CDR2 is SNEGSKA (reference sequence). In nucleotides, the CDR3 is TGCAGTGTTAGGGGGGGCCGCTACGAGCAGTACTTC. Translating gives CSVRGGRYEQYF.

CDR3 sequence (DNA): TGTGCCAGCTACACAGGACGAGAAGGAAACACCATATATTTT. Translated: CASYTGREGNTIYF. The V call is TRBV19, the J call TRBJ1-3, with D tentatively TRBD1 (5 bases). This CDR3 comprises 14 residues. The V and J ends lost 9 bases and 4 bases respectively, with 16 bases between them. Germline V gene lookup returns CDR1 LNHDA and CDR2 SQIVND (reference sequence).

The V gene is TRBV18, the J gene TRBJ1-5, with D possibly TRBD1 on 5 matching bases. Germline V gives CDR1 KGHSH, CDR2 LQKENI. V dropped 6 bases and J dropped 6 bases, with 18 bases sitting between them. The CDR3 loop spans 15 amino acids. CDR3 DNA: TGTGCCAGCTCCCAAAGCGGGGGTAGGGTTCAGCCCCAGCATTTT. This codes for CASSQSGGRVQPQHF.

The chain has TRBV20-1 and TRBJ1-1; TRBD1 is a possible D gene (5 bases). Germline CDR1 reads DFQATT; CDR2 reads SNEGSKA (reference sequence). The CDR3 contains 15 residues. V was pared by 1 base and J by 3 bases, with 15 bases between. For the CDR3, the DNA is TGCAGTGCTAGAGTCTTGGGGGATCCCGACACTGAAGCTTTCTTT. Encoded protein: CSARVLGDPDTEAFF.

A few counts support this clonotype. The chain joins TRBV11-2 to TRBJ2-2, with no clear D. V shed 1 base and J shed 4 bases, with 7 bases lying between them. The CDR3 extends over 14 amino acids. Germline values: CDR1 SGHAT, CDR2 FQNNGV. As DNA, the CDR3 is TGTGCCAGCAGCTTAGCTTACCGCACCGGGGAGCTGTTTTTT. Amino acids: CASSLAYRTGELFF.

V gene TRBV5-1 combines with J gene TRBJ2-7; 14 positions match TRBD2. The length of the CDR3 is 16 residues. V lost 4 bases, J lost 2 bases, and 5 bases stayed unmatched. The germline CDR1 and CDR2 sequences are SGHRS and YFSETQ. CDR3: CASSKGLAGVTYEQYF. Here the CDR3 DNA reads TGCGCCAGCAGCAAGGGACTAGCGGGGGTTACCTACGAGCAGTACTTC.

This clonotype came up many times. The chain has TRBV20-1 and TRBJ2-1; D gene uncertain. The CDR3 loop spans 11 amino acids. V was cut by 3 bases and J by 12 bases, with 12 bases left in between. CDR1 DFQATT and CDR2 SNEGSKA come from the germline V gene (reference sequence). The CDR3 reads CSARARAGQFF. Written as DNA, the CDR3 is TGCAGTGCTAGGGCTCGGGCAGGGCAGTTCTTC.